This TCR beta chain derives from a study of blood T cell repertoires in COVID-19. For the study at large: Collection of acute and convalescent COVID-19 samples took place in the United States, Italy and Spain.

Per the original data handling: Nucleated cell counts were estimated from reference gene primer amplification. The assay was immunoSEQ multiplex PCR, and TCRdb's table has in-frame clones only and misses some. The V and J calls and clone size come from that table; D and trimming were worked out from the DNA. The data hold roughly 100,000 clones, with 89% observed a single time. The material sequenced was peripheral blood. This receptor was obtained from a woman aged 55-70 years with acute or convalescent COVID-19.

CDR3 DNA sequence: TGTGCCAGCAGTTTAGCGGGAGGAATGGTCTACAATGAGCAGTTCTTC. It is translated as CASSLAGGMVYNEQFF. The chain employs TRBV28 and TRBJ2-1, with TRBD2 matching over 8 bases. This CDR3 region has 16 residues. Germline-derived CDR1 and CDR2 are MDHEN and SYDVKM. V dropped 2 bases and J dropped 3; count of bases not matched to a gene: 6.